The rows below give T cell receptor beta chains drawn from one sample of a study of blood T cell repertoires in COVID-19. The repertoire was sequenced with immunoSEQ multiplex PCR; TCRdb's copy has only in-frame clones and lacks some. The profile shows some 210,000 clones, approximately 90% of them singletons. Material for sequencing was peripheral blood. These receptors originate from a man aged 30 to 39 with acute or convalescent COVID-19. Both conserved end residues are part of each CDR3. The D gene is left open where the match is weak. Clone sizes are given selectively: once, few, many, or a class where the clone is expanded.

J	D	V	size	CDR3	DNA
TRBJ1-5	NA	TRBV30	NA	CAWSGYTNQPQHF	TGTGCCTGGAGTGGTTACACAAATCAGCCCCAGCATTTT
TRBJ2-7	TRBD1	TRBV7-6	NA	CASSTITGTGGEQYF	TGTGCCAGCAGCACCATAACCGGGACAGGGGGCGAGCAGTACTTC
TRBJ2-3	TRBD2	TRBV3-1/TRBV3-2	NA	CASTSGLGTDTQYF	TGTGCCAGCACCTCGGGACTAGGCACAGATACGCAGTATTTT
TRBJ2-3	NA	TRBV9	NA	CASSVGQGGSTDTQYF	TGTGCCAGCAGCGTAGGACAGGGAGGTAGCACAGATACGCAGTATTTT
TRBJ2-7	TRBD2	TRBV27	NA	CASSLASGAVDEQYF	TGTGCCAGCAGTTTAGCTAGCGGGGCTGTAGACGAGCAGTACTTC
TRBJ1-2	TRBD1	TRBV6-5	NA	CASRAGQGYSSYTF	TGTGCCAGCAGAGCAGGACAGGGCTATTCGAGCTACACCTTC
TRBJ2-5	NA	TRBV7-3	NA	CASSSVPLATQYF	TGTGCCAGCAGCTCTGTTCCTCTAGCGACCCAGTACTTC
TRBJ2-1	TRBD2	TRBV5-4	NA	CATRTSGLSNEQFF	TGTGCCACTAGGACTAGCGGCCTTAGCAATGAGCAGTTCTTC
TRBJ2-5	NA	TRBV5-1	NA	CASSQGGRSGETQYF	TGCGCCAGCAGCCAGGGCGGGCGGAGCGGGGAGACCCAGTACTTC
TRBJ1-4	NA	TRBV10-2	NA	CASSESFLSAFEKLFF	TGCGCCAGCAGTGAGTCCTTTTTATCTGCGTTTGAAAAACTGTTTTTT
TRBJ2-3	NA	TRBV28	NA	CASSTYGGTDTQYF	TGTGCCAGCAGTACATACGGAGGAACAGATACGCAGTATTTT
TRBJ1-4	NA	TRBV19	NA	CASSPRTSAEKLFF	TGTGCCAGTAGTCCAAGGACAAGCGCTGAAAAACTGTTTTTT
TRBJ1-3	NA	TRBV19	NA	CASSTSGASGNTIYF	TGTGCCAGTAGTACCTCAGGGGCGTCTGGAAACACCATATATTTT
TRBJ1-5	TRBD1	TRBV4-1	NA	CASSQTGKGNQPQHF	TGCGCCAGCAGCCAGACAGGGAAGGGCAATCAGCCCCAGCATTTT
TRBJ2-7	TRBD2	TRBV4-1	NA	CASSQVAGVYEQYF	TGCGCCAGCAGCCAAGTAGCGGGAGTATACGAGCAGTACTTC
TRBJ1-2	TRBD1	TRBV5-1	NA	CASSSGDSYGYTF	TGCGCCAGCAGCTCGGGGGACAGCTATGGCTACACCTTC
TRBJ1-6	NA	TRBV5-5	NA	CASTQSRRGLGSPLHF	TGTGCCAGCACCCAATCACGCAGGGGTTTGGGTTCACCCCTCCACTTT
TRBJ2-7	NA	TRBV7-8	NA	CASSLGHSYEQYF	TGTGCCAGCAGTTTGGGACACTCCTACGAGCAGTACTTC
TRBJ1-1	NA	TRBV7-9	NA	CASSISVGSSTEAFF	TGTGCCAGCAGCATCTCCGTCGGGTCGTCCACTGAAGCTTTCTTT
TRBJ2-1	NA	TRBV7-3	few	CASSPDFSNEQFF	TGTGCCAGCAGCCCCGACTTTTCCAATGAGCAGTTCTTC
TRBJ2-7	TRBD2	TRBV3-1/TRBV3-2	NA	CASSQDRWGGVVWQYF	TGTGCCAGCAGCCAAGACAGATGGGGGGGAGTGGTTTGGCAGTACTTC
TRBJ1-5	TRBD1	TRBV6-5	NA	CASSYDRGGQPQHF	TGTGCCAGCAGTTACGACAGGGGCGGTCAGCCCCAGCATTTT
TRBJ2-3	NA	TRBV10-1	NA	CASSITDTQYF	TGCGCCAGCAGCATCACAGATACGCAGTATTTT
TRBJ2-7	TRBD2	TRBV29-1	few	CSATSGNIYEQYF	TGCAGCGCTACTAGCGGGAATATCTACGAGCAGTACTTC
TRBJ2-3	TRBD2	TRBV7-2	NA	CASSLGAGGRADTQYF	TGTGCCAGCAGCTTAGGAGCGGGGGGGCGGGCAGATACGCAGTATTTT
TRBJ2-7	NA	TRBV18	NA	CASSPKLLLAGSGEQYF	TGTGCCAGCTCACCTAAGTTACTCCTAGCAGGTTCCGGCGAGCAGTACTTC
TRBJ2-1	TRBD2	TRBV28	NA	CASSLGLAGGREQFF	TGTGCCAGCAGTTTAGGGCTAGCGGGGGGCAGGGAGCAGTTCTTC
TRBJ2-3	NA	TRBV6-5	NA	CASDRSTDTQYF	TGTGCCAGCGACAGGTCCACAGATACGCAGTATTTT
TRBJ2-5	TRBD2	TRBV3-1/TRBV3-2	NA	CASSNTRTTSGRETQYF	TGTGCCAGCAGCAACACAAGAACAACCAGCGGGAGGGAGACCCAGTACTTC
TRBJ2-2	TRBD1	TRBV30	NA	CAWSRDRTYTGELFF	TGTGCCTGGAGCCGGGACAGAACTTACACCGGGGAGCTGTTTTTT
TRBJ1-2	NA	TRBV6-5	NA	CASRQGTPFPHQVF	TGTGCCAGCAGGCAGGGCACACCCTTTCCCCACCAAGTCTTC
TRBJ2-7	TRBD2	TRBV5-5	NA	CASRPGLAELYEQYF	TGTGCCAGCAGACCCGGACTAGCGGAGCTCTACGAGCAGTACTTC
TRBJ1-5	TRBD1	TRBV30	once	CAWSVTGVSNQPQHF	TGTGCCTGGAGTGTAACAGGGGTGAGCAATCAGCCCCAGCATTTT
TRBJ2-5	NA	TRBV6-1	NA	CASSEAGPREWDWETQYF	TGTGCCAGCAGTGAAGCGGGGCCCCGGGAGTGGGATTGGGAGACCCAGTACTTC
TRBJ1-2	NA	TRBV27	NA	CASTFIRTGVGGYTF	TGTGCCAGCACATTTATAAGGACGGGGGTTGGTGGCTACACCTTC
TRBJ2-3	TRBD2	TRBV6-1	NA	CASTEGGLAGGTDTQYF	TGTGCCAGCACTGAGGGGGGACTAGCGGGAGGGACAGATACGCAGTATTTT
TRBJ2-3	TRBD1	TRBV5-4	NA	CASSLALGTGLVTDTQYF	TGTGCCAGCAGCTTGGCTTTGGGGACAGGGTTGGTCACAGATACGCAGTATTTT
TRBJ2-1	NA	TRBV7-3	NA	CASSPYPGPAYNEQFF	TGTGCCAGCAGCCCCTACCCGGGTCCGGCCTACAATGAGCAGTTCTTC
TRBJ1-3	NA	TRBV9	NA	CASSPHSGTASGNTIYF	TGTGCCAGCAGCCCTCATTCCGGGACTGCCTCTGGAAACACCATATATTTT
TRBJ2-7	NA	TRBV4-2	once	CASSQVGGASSFYEQYF	TGTGCCAGCAGCCAAGTCGGCGGGGCTTCCTCTTTCTACGAGCAGTACTTC
TRBJ2-7	TRBD1	TRBV27	NA	CASSLVGQGGRYEQYF	TGTGCCAGCAGTTTAGTGGGACAGGGAGGTCGCTACGAGCAGTACTTC
TRBJ1-2	TRBD1	TRBV6-6	NA	CAVGTVSYYGYTF	TGTGCCGTGGGGACAGTGTCTTACTATGGCTACACCTTC
TRBJ2-5	NA	TRBV5-4	NA	CASSSTQGETQYF	TGTGCCAGCAGCTCGACTCAAGGAGAGACCCAGTACTTC
TRBJ2-2	NA	TRBV7-9	NA	CASSLRADNTGELFF	TGTGCCAGCAGCTTAAGAGCGGACAACACCGGGGAGCTGTTTTTT
TRBJ1-2	TRBD1	TRBV14	few	CASSHNRGDGYTF	TGTGCCAGCAGCCATAACAGGGGGGATGGCTACACCTTC
TRBJ2-7	TRBD2	TRBV4-2	NA	CASSPERLAAEQYF	TGTGCCAGCAGCCCAGAGAGACTAGCCGCAGAGCAGTACTTC
TRBJ2-7	NA	TRBV11-2	NA	CASSLIVRREQYF	TGTGCCAGCAGCTTGATCGTCCGGAGAGAGCAGTACTTC
TRBJ2-7	TRBD1	TRBV18	NA	CASSPLGRGQDEQYF	TGTGCCAGCTCACCACTTGGAAGGGGGCAAGACGAGCAGTACTTC
TRBJ1-2	NA	TRBV30	once	CAWSFRAGYTF	TGTGCCTGGAGTTTCAGGGCGGGCTACACCTTC
TRBJ2-2	NA	TRBV30	NA	CAWSVISTGELFF	TGTGCCTGGAGTGTAATATCCACCGGGGAGCTGTTTTTT
TRBJ2-2	TRBD2	TRBV5-1	once	CASSWRESGELFF	TGCGCCAGCAGCTGGCGGGAGTCCGGGGAGCTGTTTTTT
TRBJ1-2	NA	TRBV3-1/TRBV3-2	NA	CASSHFDRIVEGYTF	TGTGCCAGCAGCCATTTCGACAGGATAGTAGAGGGCTACACCTTC
TRBJ2-7	NA	TRBV29-1	NA	CSVSSLYEQYF	TGCAGCGTGTCTAGCCTGTACGAGCAGTACTTC
TRBJ2-7	TRBD1	TRBV6-5	NA	CASSYSGTGISYEQYF	TGTGCCAGCAGTTACTCCGGGACAGGGATCTCCTACGAGCAGTACTTC
TRBJ1-2	NA	TRBV19	NA	CASSPTSSERKGYTF	TGTGCCAGTAGTCCCACCTCCAGCGAAAGGAAGGGCTACACCTTC